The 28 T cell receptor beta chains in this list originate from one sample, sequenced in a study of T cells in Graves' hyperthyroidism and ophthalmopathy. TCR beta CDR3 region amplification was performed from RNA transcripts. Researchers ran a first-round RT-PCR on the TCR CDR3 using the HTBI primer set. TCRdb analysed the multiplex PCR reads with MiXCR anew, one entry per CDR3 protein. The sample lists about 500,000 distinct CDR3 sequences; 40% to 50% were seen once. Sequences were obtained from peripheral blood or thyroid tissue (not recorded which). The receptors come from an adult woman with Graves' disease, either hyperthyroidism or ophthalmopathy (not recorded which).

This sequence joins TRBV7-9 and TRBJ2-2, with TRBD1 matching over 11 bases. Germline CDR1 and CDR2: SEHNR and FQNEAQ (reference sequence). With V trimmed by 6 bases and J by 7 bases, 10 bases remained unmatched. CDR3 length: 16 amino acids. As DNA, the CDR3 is TGTGCCAGCAGTAACCGGGACAGGGGGACGATCGGGGAGCTGTTTTTT. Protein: CASSNRDRGTIGELFF.

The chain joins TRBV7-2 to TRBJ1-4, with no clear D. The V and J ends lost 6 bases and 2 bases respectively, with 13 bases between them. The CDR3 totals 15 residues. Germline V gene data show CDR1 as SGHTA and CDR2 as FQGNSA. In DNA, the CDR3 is TGTGCCAGCAGTCGTGACTGGACCACTAATGAAAAACTGTTTTTT. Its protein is CASSRDWTTNEKLFF.

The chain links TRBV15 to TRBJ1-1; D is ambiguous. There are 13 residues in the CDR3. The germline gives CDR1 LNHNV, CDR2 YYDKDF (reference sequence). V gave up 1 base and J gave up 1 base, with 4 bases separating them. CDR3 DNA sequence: TGTGCCACCAGCAGAGCAGGGAACACTGAAGCTTTCTTT. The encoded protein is CATSRAGNTEAFF.

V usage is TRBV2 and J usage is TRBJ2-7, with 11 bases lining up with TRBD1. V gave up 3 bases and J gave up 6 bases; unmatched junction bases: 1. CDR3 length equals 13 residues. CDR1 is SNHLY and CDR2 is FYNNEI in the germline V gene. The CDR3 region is CASSEGTGGEQYF. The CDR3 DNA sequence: TGTGCCAGCAGTGAGGGGACAGGGGGCGAGCAGTACTTC. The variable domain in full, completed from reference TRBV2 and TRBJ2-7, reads EPEVTQTPSHQVTQMGQEVILRCVPISNHLYFYWYRQILGQKVEFLVSFYNNEISEKSEIFDDQFSVERPDGSNFTLKIRSTKLEDSAMYFCASSEGTGGEQYFGPGTRLTVT.

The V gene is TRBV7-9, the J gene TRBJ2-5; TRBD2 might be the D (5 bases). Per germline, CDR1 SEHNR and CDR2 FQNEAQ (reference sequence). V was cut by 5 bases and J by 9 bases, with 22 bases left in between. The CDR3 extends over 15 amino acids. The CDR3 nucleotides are TGTGCCAGCAGCGCGTTTACGGGGAGCAATCAGCCCCAGTACTTC. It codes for CASSAFTGSNQPQYF. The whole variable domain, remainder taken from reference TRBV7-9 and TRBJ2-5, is DTGVSQNPRHKITKRGQNVTFRCDPISEHNRLYWYRQTLGQGPEFLTYFQNEAQLEKSRLLSDRFSAERPKGSFSTLEIQRTEQGDSAMYLCASSAFTGSNQPQYFGPGTRLLVL.

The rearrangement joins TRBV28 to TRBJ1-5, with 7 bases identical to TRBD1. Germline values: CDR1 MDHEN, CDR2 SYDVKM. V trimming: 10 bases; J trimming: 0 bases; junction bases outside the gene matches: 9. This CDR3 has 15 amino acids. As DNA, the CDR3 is TGTGCCACCTCCGACAGGGCATATAGCAATCAGCCCCAGCATTTT. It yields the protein CATSDRAYSNQPQHF.

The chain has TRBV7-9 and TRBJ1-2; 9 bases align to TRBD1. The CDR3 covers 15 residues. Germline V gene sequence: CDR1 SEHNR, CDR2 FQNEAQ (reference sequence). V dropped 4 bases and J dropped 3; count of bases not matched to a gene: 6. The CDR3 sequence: CASSSGTGSHYGYTF. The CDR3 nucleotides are TGTGCCAGCAGCTCAGGGACAGGGTCACACTATGGCTACACCTTC.

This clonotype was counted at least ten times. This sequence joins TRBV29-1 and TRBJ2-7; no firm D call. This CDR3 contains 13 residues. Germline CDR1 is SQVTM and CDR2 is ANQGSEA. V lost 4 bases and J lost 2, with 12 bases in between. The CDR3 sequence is CSVGVREPYEQYF. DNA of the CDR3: TGCAGCGTTGGGGTAAGGGAACCCTACGAGCAGTACTTC.

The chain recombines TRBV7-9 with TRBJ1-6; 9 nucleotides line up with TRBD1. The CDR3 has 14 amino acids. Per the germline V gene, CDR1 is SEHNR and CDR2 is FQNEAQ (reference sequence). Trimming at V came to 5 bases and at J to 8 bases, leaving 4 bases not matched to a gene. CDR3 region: CASSQRQGDSPLHF. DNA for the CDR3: TGTGCCAGCAGCCAACGACAGGGGGATTCACCCCTCCACTTT.

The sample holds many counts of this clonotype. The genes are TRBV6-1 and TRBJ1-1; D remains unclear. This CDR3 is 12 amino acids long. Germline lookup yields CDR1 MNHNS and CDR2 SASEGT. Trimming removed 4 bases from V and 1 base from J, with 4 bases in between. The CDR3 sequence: CASSGKNTEAFF. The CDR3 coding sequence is TGTGCCAGCAGTGGTAAGAACACTGAAGCTTTCTTT.

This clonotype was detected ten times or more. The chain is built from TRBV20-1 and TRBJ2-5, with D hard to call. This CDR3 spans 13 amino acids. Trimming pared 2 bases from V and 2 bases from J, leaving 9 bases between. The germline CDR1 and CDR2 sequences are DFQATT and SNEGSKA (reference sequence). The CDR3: CSARSEKQETQYF. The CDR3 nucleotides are TGCAGTGCTAGATCTGAGAAACAAGAGACCCAGTACTTC.

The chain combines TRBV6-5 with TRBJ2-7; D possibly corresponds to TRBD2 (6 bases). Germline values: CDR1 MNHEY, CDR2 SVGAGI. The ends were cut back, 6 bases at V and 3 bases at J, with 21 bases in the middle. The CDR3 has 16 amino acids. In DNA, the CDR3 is TGTGCCAGCAGGCCCTCCAAGGGACTCCCTGGCTACGAGCAGTACTTC. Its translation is CASRPSKGLPGYEQYF.

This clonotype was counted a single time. Written as DNA, the CDR3 is TGCAGCGTTGAGGGTGAGGCGGCTGGAAACACCATATATTTT. As protein: CSVEGEAAGNTIYF. The chain employs TRBV29-1 and TRBJ1-3, with D hard to call. Germline CDR1 reads SQVTM; CDR2 reads ANQGSEA. The length of the CDR3 is 14 residues. Trimming left V 3 bases short and J 2 bases short, with 11 bases between.

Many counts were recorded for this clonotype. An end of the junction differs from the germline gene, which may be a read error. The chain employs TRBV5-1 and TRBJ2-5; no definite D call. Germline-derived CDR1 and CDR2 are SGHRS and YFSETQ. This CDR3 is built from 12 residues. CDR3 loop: CASSRQQETQYF. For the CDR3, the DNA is TGTGCCAGCAGCAGGCAGCAAGAGACCCAGTACTTC.

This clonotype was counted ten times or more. CDR3 in DNA: TGCGCCAGCAGGAGGACTAGCGGGCCGAGCACAGATACGCAGTATTTT. Translation gives CASRRTSGPSTDTQYF. V and J are TRBV10-2 and TRBJ2-3; TRBD2 aligns across 11 bases. V lost 6 bases and J lost 0; bases outside the gene matches: 5. The CDR3 runs to 16 residues. Germline values: CDR1 WSHSY, CDR2 SAAADI.

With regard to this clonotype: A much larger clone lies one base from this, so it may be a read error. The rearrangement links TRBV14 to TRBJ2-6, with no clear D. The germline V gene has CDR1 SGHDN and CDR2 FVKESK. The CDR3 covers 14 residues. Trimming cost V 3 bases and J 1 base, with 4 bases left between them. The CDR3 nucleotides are TGTGCCAGCAGCCAGGCTTCTGGGGCCAACGTCCTGACTTTC. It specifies CASSQASGANVLTF.

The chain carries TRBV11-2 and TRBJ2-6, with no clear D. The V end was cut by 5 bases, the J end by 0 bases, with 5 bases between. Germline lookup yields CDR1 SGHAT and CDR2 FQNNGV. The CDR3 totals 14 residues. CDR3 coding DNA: TGTGCCAGCAGCATTAACTCTGGGGCCAACGTCCTGACTTTC. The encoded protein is CASSINSGANVLTF.

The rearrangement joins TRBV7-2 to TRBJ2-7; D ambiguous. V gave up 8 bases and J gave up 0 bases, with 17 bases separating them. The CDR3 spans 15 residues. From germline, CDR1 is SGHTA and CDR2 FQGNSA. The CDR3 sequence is CASLSAKFTSYEQYF. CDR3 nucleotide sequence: TGTGCCAGCTTATCGGCGAAGTTTACCTCCTACGAGCAGTACTTC.

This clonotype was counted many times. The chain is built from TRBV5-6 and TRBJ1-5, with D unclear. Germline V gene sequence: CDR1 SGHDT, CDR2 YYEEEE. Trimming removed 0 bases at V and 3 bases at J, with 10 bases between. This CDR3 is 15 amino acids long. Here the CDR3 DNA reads TGTGCCAGCAGCTTGGCTGGGTTCCTCAATCAGCCCCAGCATTTT. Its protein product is CASSLAGFLNQPQHF.

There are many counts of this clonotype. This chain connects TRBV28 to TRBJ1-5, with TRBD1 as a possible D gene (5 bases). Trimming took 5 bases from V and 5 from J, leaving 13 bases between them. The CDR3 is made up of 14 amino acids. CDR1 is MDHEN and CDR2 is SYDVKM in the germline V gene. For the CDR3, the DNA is TGTGCCAGCAGTCCAAGACAGACCTATCAGCCCCAGCATTTT. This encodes CASSPRQTYQPQHF.

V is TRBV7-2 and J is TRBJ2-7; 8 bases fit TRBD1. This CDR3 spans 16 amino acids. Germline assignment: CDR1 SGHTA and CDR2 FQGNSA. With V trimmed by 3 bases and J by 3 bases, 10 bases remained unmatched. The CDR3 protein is CASSFVFRDRNYEQYF. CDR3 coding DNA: TGTGCCAGCAGCTTCGTTTTCCGGGACAGGAACTACGAGCAGTACTTC.

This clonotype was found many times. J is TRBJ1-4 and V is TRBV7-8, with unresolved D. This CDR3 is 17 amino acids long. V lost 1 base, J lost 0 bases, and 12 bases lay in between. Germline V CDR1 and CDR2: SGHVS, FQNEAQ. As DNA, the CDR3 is TGTGCCAGCAGCTTAGTAGGGTCGGAAGCAACTAATGAAAAACTGTTTTTT. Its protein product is CASSLVGSEATNEKLFF.

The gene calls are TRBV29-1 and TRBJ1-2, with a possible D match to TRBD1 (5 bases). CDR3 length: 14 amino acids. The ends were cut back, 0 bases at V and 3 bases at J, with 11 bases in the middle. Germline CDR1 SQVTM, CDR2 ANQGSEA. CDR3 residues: CSVEDPQGYYGYTF. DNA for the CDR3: TGCAGCGTTGAAGATCCGCAGGGCTACTATGGCTACACCTTC.

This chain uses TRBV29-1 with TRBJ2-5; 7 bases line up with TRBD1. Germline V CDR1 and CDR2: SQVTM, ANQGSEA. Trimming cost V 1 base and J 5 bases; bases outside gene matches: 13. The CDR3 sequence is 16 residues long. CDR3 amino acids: CSVEGRGMDSLETQYF. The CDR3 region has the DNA TGCAGCGTTGAAGGCAGGGGGATGGATAGCTTGGAGACCCAGTACTTC.

The CDR3, as DNA: TGTGCCAGCAGCTCATCTACCCGGACAGGACGGGAGACCCAGTACTTC. This codes for CASSSSTRTGRETQYF. The chain combines TRBV7-9 with TRBJ2-5, with 7 positions matching TRBD1. Germline assignment: CDR1 SEHNR and CDR2 FQNEAQ (reference sequence). V lost 4 bases, J lost 5 bases, and 13 bases stayed unmatched. The CDR3 runs 16 residues.

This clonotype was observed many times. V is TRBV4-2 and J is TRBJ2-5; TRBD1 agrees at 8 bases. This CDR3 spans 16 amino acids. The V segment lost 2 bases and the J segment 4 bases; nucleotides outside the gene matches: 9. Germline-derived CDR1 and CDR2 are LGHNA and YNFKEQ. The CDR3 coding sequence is TGTGCCAGCAGCCAAACCCATGACAGGGGAGGAGAGACCCAGTACTTC. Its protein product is CASSQTHDRGGETQYF.

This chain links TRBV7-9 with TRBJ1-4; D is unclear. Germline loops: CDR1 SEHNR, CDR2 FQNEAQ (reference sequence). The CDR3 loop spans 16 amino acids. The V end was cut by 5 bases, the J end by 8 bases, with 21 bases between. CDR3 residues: CASSPAAATKGEKLFF. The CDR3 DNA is TGTGCCAGCAGCCCGGCGGCCGCCACAAAAGGGGAAAAACTGTTTTTT.

CDR3 residues: CATTGGQGNTIYF. The CDR3 DNA sequence: TGTGCCACCACAGGGGGACAGGGAAACACCATATATTTT. The genes are TRBV10-3 and TRBJ1-3; TRBD1 agrees at 8 bases. J gave up 4 bases and V 10 bases, and 6 bases lay outside the gene matches. This CDR3 has 13 residues. The germline V gene has CDR1 ENHRY and CDR2 SYGVKD.